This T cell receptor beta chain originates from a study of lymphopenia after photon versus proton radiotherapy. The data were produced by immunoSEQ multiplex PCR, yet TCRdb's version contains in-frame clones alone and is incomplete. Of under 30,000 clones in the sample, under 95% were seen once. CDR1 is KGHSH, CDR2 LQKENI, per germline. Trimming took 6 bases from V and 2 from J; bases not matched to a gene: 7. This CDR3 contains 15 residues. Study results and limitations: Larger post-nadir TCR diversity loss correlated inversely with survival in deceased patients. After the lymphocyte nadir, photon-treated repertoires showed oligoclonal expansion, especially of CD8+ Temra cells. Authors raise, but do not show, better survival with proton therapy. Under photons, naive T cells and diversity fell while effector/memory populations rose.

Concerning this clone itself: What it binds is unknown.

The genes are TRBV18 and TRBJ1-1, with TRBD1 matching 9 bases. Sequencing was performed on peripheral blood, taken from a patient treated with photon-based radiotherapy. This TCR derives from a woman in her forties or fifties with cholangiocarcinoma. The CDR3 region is CASSPRTGVNTEAFF. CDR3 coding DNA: TGTGCCAGCTCCCCTCGGACAGGGGTAAACACTGAAGCTTTCTTT.